The 18 T cell receptor beta chains in this list originate from one sample, sequenced in a study of blood T cell repertoires in COVID-19. Clones were read by immunoSEQ multiplex PCR, and TCRdb kept only the in-frame ones, dropping some. The table has approximately 230,000 clones, around 84% seen once. Sequences were obtained from peripheral blood. Every receptor here comes from a man younger than 45 with active or convalescent COVID-19.

The chain is built from TRBV9 and TRBJ2-3; tentative D call: TRBD2 (5 bases). Trimming pared 5 bases from V and 6 bases from J, leaving 13 bases between. The CDR3 spans 13 residues. Germline-derived CDR1 and CDR2 are SGDLS and YYNGEE. Here the CDR3 reads CASRASSGDTQYF. Written as DNA, the CDR3 is TGTGCCAGCAGGGCATCCTCGGGGGATACGCAGTATTTT.

The chain couples TRBV5-5 to TRBJ1-2; D is perhaps TRBD1 (6 bases). V was cut by 0 bases and J by 8 bases, with 14 bases left in between. Germline V gene sequence: CDR1 SGHKS, CDR2 YYEKEE (reference sequence). The CDR3 is made up of 14 amino acids. CDR3 bases: TGTGCCAGCAGCTTGGAGAGTCGGGGGGCGGGCTACACCTTC. It codes for CASSLESRGAGYTF.

The chain recombines TRBV2 with TRBJ2-1, with TRBD2 matching 10 bases. V lost 6 bases, J lost 9 bases, and 8 bases stayed unmatched. This CDR3 has 14 amino acids. Germline V lookup: CDR1 SNHLY, CDR2 FYNNEI. CDR3 nucleotide sequence: TGTGCCAGCAGGCTAGCGGGGGCTGGAGGTGAGCAGTTCTTC. The encoded protein is CASRLAGAGGEQFF.

J is TRBJ2-1 and V is TRBV6-1, with TRBD2 matching over 12 bases. Trimming took 2 bases from V and 10 from J; bases not matched to a gene: 3. Germline CDR1 reads MNHNS; CDR2 reads SASEGT. The CDR3 has 14 amino acids. CDR3 sequence: CASSELAGGWEQFF. CDR3 DNA sequence: TGTGCCAGCAGTGAACTAGCGGGGGGGTGGGAGCAGTTCTTC.

The table lists this clone with a count of one. V usage is TRBV5-1 and J usage is TRBJ2-3; 8 bases align to TRBD1. Germline loops: CDR1 SGHRS, CDR2 YFSETQ. The CDR3 contains 15 residues. The junction had 11 bases not matched to a gene; V was cut back by 4 bases and J by 7 bases. In DNA form, the CDR3 reads TGCGCCAGCAGCGTCGCCGCGACAGGGGCGAATACGCAGTATTTT. Amino acid sequence: CASSVAATGANTQYF. Looking up the rest from reference TRBV5-1 and TRBJ2-3 gives the full variable domain: KAGVTQTPRYLIKTRGQQVTLSCSPISGHRSVSWYQQTPGQGLQFLFEYFSETQRNKGNFPGRFSGRQFSNSRSEMNVSTLELGDSALYLCASSVAATGANTQYFGPGTRLTVL.

The chain's CDR3 is CASSLVGQQETQYF. For the CDR3, the DNA is TGTGCCAGCAGCTTAGTTGGACAGCAAGAGACCCAGTACTTC. The chain employs TRBV7-8 and TRBJ2-5; TRBD1 is a possible D gene (6 bases). CDR3 length: 14 amino acids. The V and J ends lost 1 base and 2 bases respectively, with 8 bases between them. CDR1 SGHVS and CDR2 FQNEAQ come from the germline V gene.

The DNA for the CDR3 is TGTGCCAGCAGTTATAGGAGGGAGATGAACACTGAAGCTTTCTTT. Residues: CASSYRREMNTEAFF. V and J are TRBV6-2 or TRBV6-3 and TRBJ1-1; D ambiguous. The germline V and J ends were trimmed by 3 bases and 0 bases, with 11 bases remaining between them. The CDR3 contains 15 residues. The V gene's germline CDR1 is MNHEY and CDR2 SVGEGT.

The V and J genes are TRBV27 and TRBJ1-2, with 11 nucleotides matching TRBD1. Germline V lookup: CDR1 MNHEY, CDR2 SMNVEV (reference sequence). This CDR3 is 15 amino acids long. Germline trimming cut 5 bases from V and 5 bases from J; bases unmatched to any gene: 7. This chain's CDR3 is CASSPGTGGNYGYTF. For the CDR3, the DNA is TGTGCCAGCAGTCCCGGGACAGGGGGGAATTATGGCTACACCTTC.

This clone was seen only once. This sequence joins TRBV2 and TRBJ2-2; maybe TRBD1 (5 bases). The CDR3 has 15 residues. The V end lost 5 bases, the J end lost 0 bases, and 10 bases lay between the germline ends. The germline gives CDR1 SNHLY, CDR2 FYNNEI. In DNA form, the CDR3 reads TGTGCCAGCAGTCGTGACAGCCCGAACACCGGGGAGCTGTTTTTT. This translates into CASSRDSPNTGELFF.

This sequence joins TRBV3-1 (or the pseudogene TRBV3-2) and TRBJ2-5; no firm D call. V was shortened by 4 bases and J by 1 base, with 7 bases between the two germline ends. The germline CDR1 and CDR2 sequences are LGHDT and YNNKEL (reference sequence). CDR3 size: 13 residues. The CDR3 spells CASSLPSQETQYF. DNA for the CDR3: TGTGCCAGCAGCCTTCCTTCCCAAGAGACCCAGTACTTC.

This rearrangement joins TRBV5-1 to TRBJ2-1, with 8 bases identical to TRBD2. CDR1 and CDR2 from the germline V gene are SGHRS and YFSETQ. V shed 4 bases, J shed 2 bases, and the junction held 11 bases outside the gene matches. CDR3 size: 17 residues. Here the CDR3 reads CASSLRTSSQPYNEQFF. The CDR3 DNA sequence: TGCGCCAGCAGCCTCCGGACTAGCTCCCAACCCTACAATGAGCAGTTCTTC.

This chain connects TRBV4-3 to TRBJ1-4; 7 bases line up with TRBD1. Germline V gene sequence: CDR1 LGHNA, CDR2 YSLEER. The CDR3 contains 16 residues. Trimming removed 0 bases from V and 7 bases from J; junction bases left unmatched: 8. The CDR3: CASSQDGEGAIEKLFF. CDR3 bases: TGCGCCAGCAGCCAAGATGGAGAGGGGGCTATTGAAAAACTGTTTTTT.

The rearrangement uses TRBV19 and TRBJ2-7; D may be TRBD1 (6 bases). Trimming left V 8 bases short and J 6 bases short, with 14 bases between. The CDR3 runs to 12 residues. Germline CDR1 reads LNHDA; CDR2 reads SQIVND (reference sequence). CDR3 sequence reads: CASPRGGREQYF. The CDR3 DNA sequence: TGTGCCAGTCCCAGGGGTGGGCGCGAGCAGTACTTC.

This clone was counted once. The genes are TRBV5-1 and TRBJ1-1; D is perhaps TRBD1 (6 bases). This CDR3 comprises 13 residues. V lost 4 bases, J lost 7 bases, and 14 bases lay in between. Germline values: CDR1 SGHRS, CDR2 YFSETQ. CDR3 loop: CASSLRGKDEAFF. CDR3 nucleotide sequence: TGCGCCAGCAGCCTCAGGGGTAAGGATGAAGCTTTCTTT.

The J gene is TRBJ2-1, the V gene TRBV19, with D possibly TRBD2 on 5 matching bases. The CDR3 contains 11 residues. Looked up from germline, CDR1 is LNHDA and CDR2 is SQIVND (reference sequence). With 7 bases removed from V and 8 bases from J, the gap between germline ends came to 9 bases. The CDR3 reads CASKSGDEQFF. The CDR3 coding sequence is TGTGCCAGTAAGTCCGGGGATGAGCAGTTCTTC.

V is TRBV7-9 and J is TRBJ1-3; 9 bases align to TRBD1. The CDR3 sequence is 16 residues long. Germline lookup yields CDR1 SEHNR and CDR2 FQNEAQ (reference sequence). The junction had 9 bases not matched to a gene; V was cut back by 8 bases and J by 1 base. The CDR3 protein is CASDRDRVRSGNTIYF. CDR3 in DNA: TGTGCCAGCGACCGGGACAGGGTCCGATCTGGAAACACCATATATTTT.

This clone was observed a single time. The V call is TRBV6-5, the J call TRBJ1-4; the match to TRBD1 covers 7 bases. CDR1 and CDR2 from the germline V gene are MNHEY and SVGAGI. This CDR3 has 14 residues. Unmatched junction bases numbered 7, after V lost 4 bases and J lost 8 bases. CDR3 region: CASSSGDRREKLFF. As DNA, the CDR3 is TGTGCCAGCAGTTCAGGGGACAGAAGGGAAAAACTGTTTTTT.

The chain couples TRBV3-1 (or the pseudogene TRBV3-2) to TRBJ1-2, with D perhaps matching TRBD1 (5 bases). CDR1 is LGHDT and CDR2 is YNNKEL in the germline V gene (reference sequence). V dropped 4 bases and J dropped 8 bases, with 14 bases sitting between them. The CDR3 contains 13 residues. Here the CDR3 reads CASSPRGGGGYTF. The CDR3, as DNA: TGTGCCAGCAGCCCCCGGGGGGGAGGGGGCTACACCTTC.